Included here is one TCR beta chain sequence, with context. These data originate in a study of cytomegalovirus exposure and HLA in healthy donors. PCR primers comprised 60 Vbeta and 13 Jbeta primers. Generated by immunoSEQ multiplex PCR, the TCRdb table keeps only in-frame clones and is missing some. The sample carries approximately 160,000 clones, 76% recorded once. Sequencing was performed on PBMCs. This clonotype was sampled from a female donor in good health and CMV-seronegative.

The CDR3: CASSLQGSSYEQYF. Written as DNA, the CDR3 is TGTGCCAGCAGCTTACAGGGTAGCTCCTACGAGCAGTACTTC. The V gene is TRBV7-9, the J gene TRBJ2-7, with D perhaps TRBD1 (5 bases). The V and J ends lost 2 bases and 0 bases respectively, with 8 bases between them. This CDR3 is built from 14 residues. Germline lookup yields CDR1 SEHNR and CDR2 FQNEAQ (reference sequence).